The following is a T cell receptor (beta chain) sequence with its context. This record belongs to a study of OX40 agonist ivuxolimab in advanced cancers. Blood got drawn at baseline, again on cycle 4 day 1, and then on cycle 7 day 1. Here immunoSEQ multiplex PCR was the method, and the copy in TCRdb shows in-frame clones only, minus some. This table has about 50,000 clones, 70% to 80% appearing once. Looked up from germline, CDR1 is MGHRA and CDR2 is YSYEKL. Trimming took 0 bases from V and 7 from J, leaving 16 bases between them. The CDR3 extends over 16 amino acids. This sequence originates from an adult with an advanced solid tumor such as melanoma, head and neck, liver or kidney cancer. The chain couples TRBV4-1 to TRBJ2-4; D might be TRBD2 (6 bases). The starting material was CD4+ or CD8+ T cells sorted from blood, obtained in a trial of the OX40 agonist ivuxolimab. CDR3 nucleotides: TGCGCCAGCAGCCAAGATGTCTCGGGGGTACCGAACATTCAGTACTTC. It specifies CASSQDVSGVPNIQYF.